This TCR beta chain was sequenced for a study of blood T cell repertoires in COVID-19. Study summary: Samples taken during acute and convalescent COVID-19 were collected in the United States, Italy and Spain. From T cells, B-cell-depleted T cells, or PBMCs came the material, which was cDNA or gDNA.

In the study's own analysis: The assay estimated nucleated cells by amplifying reference gene primers. Assay: immunoSEQ multiplex PCR; the TCRdb copy retains only in-frame clones and omits some. For V, J and clone size, that table is used; D and trimming come from the DNA. The sample lists around 130,000 clones, about 80% occurring once. CDR3 length: 13 residues. V dropped 4 bases and J dropped 3 bases, with 10 bases sitting between them. The germline V gene has CDR1 MRHNA and CDR2 SNTAGT. Sample: peripheral blood. The source of this sequence is a human donor in a cohort sampled during active COVID-19. The chain links TRBV6-4 to TRBJ2-7; D not certain. The CDR3 DNA sequence: TGTGCCAGCAGTGTTTTTCACAACTACGAGCAGTACTTC. Translating it yields CASSVFHNYEQYF.